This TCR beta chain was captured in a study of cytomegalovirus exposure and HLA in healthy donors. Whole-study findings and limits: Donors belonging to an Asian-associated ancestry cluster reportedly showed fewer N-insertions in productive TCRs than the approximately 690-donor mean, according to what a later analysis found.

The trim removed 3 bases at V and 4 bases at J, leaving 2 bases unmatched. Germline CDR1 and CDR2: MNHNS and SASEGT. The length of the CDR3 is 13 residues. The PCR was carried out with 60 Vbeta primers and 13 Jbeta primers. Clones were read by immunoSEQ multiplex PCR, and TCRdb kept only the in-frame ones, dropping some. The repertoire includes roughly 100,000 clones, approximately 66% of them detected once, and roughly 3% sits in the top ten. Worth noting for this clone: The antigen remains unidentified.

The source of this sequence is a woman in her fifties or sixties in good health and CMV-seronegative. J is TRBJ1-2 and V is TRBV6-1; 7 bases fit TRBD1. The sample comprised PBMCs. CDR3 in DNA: TGTGCCAGCAGTGATTACAGGGGCTATGGCTACACCTTC. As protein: CASSDYRGYGYTF.